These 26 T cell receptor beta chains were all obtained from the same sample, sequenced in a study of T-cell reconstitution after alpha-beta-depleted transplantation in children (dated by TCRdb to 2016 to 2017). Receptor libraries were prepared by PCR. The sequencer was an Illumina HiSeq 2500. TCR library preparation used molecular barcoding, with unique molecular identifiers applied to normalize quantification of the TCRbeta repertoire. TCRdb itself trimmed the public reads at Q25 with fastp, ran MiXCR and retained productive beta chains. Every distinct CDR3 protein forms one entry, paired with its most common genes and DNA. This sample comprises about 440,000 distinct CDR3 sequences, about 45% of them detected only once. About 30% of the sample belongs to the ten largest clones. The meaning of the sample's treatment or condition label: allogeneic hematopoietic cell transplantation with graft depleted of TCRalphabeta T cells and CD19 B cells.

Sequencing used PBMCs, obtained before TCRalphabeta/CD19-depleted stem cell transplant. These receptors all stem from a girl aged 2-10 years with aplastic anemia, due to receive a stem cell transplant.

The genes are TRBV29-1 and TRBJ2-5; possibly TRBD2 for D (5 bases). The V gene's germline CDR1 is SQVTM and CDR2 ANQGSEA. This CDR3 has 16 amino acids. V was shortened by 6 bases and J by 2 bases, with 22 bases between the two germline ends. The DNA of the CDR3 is TGCAGCGTGGTAGCCCTTAGCGCATCCGGGCAAGAGACCCAGTACTTC. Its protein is CSVVALSASGQETQYF.

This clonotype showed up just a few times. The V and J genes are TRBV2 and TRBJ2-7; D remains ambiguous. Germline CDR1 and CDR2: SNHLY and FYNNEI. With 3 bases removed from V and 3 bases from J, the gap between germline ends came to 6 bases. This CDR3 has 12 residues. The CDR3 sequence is CASSEAGYEQYF. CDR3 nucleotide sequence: TGTGCCAGCAGTGAGGCAGGCTACGAGCAGTACTTC.

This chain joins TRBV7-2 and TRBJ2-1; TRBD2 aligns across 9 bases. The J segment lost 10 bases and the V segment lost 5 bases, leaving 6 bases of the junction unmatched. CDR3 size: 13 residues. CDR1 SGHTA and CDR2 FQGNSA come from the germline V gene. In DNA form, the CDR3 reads TGTGCCAGCAGCCCTCAAGGGACTAGCGAGCAGTTCTTC. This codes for CASSPQGTSEQFF.

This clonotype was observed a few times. For the CDR3, the DNA is TGTGCCACCAGCAGAGCGACAGGGGCAGATACGCAGTATTTT. It yields the protein CATSRATGADTQYF. The chain has TRBV15 and TRBJ2-3, with TRBD1 matching 8 bases. This CDR3 has 14 residues. Germline CDR1 is LNHNV and CDR2 is YYDKDF (reference sequence). The J segment lost 4 bases and the V segment lost 1 base, leaving 1 base of the junction unmatched.

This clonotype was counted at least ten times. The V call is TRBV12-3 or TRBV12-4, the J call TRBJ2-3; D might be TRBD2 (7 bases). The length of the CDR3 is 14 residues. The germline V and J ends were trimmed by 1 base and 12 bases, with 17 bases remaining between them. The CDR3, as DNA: TGTGCCAGCAGTTTAGTTGGGGGGGGCAGGGGTCAGTATTTT. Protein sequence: CASSLVGGGRGQYF.

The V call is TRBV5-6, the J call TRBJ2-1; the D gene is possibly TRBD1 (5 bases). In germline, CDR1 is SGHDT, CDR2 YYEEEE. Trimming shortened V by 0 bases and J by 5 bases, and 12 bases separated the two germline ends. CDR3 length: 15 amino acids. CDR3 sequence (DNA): TGTGCCAGCAGCTTGGTTCAGGGTAGGAACAATGAGCAGTTCTTC. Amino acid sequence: CASSLVQGRNNEQFF.

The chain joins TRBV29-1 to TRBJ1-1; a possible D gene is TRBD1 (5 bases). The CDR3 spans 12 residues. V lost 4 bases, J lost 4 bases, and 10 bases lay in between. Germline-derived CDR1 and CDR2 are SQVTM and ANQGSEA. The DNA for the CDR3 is TGCAGCGTTGGCACGGGGACCACTGAAGCTTTCTTT. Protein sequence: CSVGTGTTEAFF.

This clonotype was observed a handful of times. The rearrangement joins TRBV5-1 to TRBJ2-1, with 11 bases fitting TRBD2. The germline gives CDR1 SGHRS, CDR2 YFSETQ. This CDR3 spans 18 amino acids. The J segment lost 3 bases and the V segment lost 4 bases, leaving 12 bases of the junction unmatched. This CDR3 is CASSLVSGRALGYNEQFF. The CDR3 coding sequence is TGCGCCAGCAGCCTTGTTAGCGGGAGGGCCTTGGGCTACAATGAGCAGTTCTTC.

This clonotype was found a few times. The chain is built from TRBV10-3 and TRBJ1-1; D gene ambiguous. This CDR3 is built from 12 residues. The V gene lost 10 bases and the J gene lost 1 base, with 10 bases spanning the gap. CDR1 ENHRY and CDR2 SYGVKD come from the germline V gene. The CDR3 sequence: CATHPGNTEAFF. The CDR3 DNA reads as TGTGCCACCCACCCCGGGAACACTGAAGCTTTCTTT.

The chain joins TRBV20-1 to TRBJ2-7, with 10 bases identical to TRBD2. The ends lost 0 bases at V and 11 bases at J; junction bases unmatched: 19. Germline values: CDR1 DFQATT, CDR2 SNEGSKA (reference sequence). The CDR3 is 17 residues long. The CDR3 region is CSARDTASGSPISYEYF. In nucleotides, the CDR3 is TGCAGTGCTAGAGATACGGCTAGCGGGAGCCCCATTTCCTACGAGTACTTC.

Here the CDR3 DNA reads TGCAGTGCTAGACTCACAGATACGCAGTATTTT. Translated: CSARLTDTQYF. This rearrangement joins TRBV20-1 to TRBJ2-3, with unresolved D. The CDR3 covers 11 residues. V lost 2 bases and J 2 bases, leaving 2 bases between the germline ends. The V gene's germline CDR1 is DFQATT and CDR2 SNEGSKA (reference sequence).

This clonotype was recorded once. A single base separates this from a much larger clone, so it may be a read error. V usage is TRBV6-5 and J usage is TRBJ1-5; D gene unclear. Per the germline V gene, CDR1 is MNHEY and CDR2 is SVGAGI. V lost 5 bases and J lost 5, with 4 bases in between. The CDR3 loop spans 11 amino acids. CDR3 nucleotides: TGTGCCAGCAGTATCGATCAGCCCCAGCATTTT. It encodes CASSIDQPQHF.

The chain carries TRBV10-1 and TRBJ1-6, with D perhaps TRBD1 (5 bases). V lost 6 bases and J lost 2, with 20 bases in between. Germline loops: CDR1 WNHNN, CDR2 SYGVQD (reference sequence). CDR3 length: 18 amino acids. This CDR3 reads CASSVDRTRRTYNSPLHF. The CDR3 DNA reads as TGCGCCAGCAGCGTCGACAGAACCAGAAGGACCTATAATTCACCCCTCCACTTT.

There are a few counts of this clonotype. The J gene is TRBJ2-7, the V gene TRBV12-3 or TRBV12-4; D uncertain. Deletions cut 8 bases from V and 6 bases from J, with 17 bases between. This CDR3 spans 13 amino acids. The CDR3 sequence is CASGLVASREQYF. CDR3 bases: TGTGCCAGCGGTCTGGTCGCCTCTCGCGAGCAGTACTTC.

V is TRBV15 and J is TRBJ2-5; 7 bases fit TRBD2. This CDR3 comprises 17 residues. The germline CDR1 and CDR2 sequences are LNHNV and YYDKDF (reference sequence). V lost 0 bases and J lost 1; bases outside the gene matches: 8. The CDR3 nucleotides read TGTGCCACCAGCAGAGATTGGGCTAGCGGAGTCCAAGAGACCCAGTACTTC. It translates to CATSRDWASGVQETQYF.

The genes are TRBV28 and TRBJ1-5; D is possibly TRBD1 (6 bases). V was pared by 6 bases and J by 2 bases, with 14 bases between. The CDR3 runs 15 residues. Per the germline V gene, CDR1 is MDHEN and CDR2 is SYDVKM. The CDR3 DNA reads TGTGCCAGCAGCCTACCCGGACAGCGCAATCAGCCCCAGCATTTT. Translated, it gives CASSLPGQRNQPQHF. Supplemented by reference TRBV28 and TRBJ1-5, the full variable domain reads DVKVTQSSRYLVKRTGEKVFLECVQDMDHENMFWYRQDPGLGLRLIYFSYDVKMKEKGDIPEGYSVSREKKERFSLILESASTNQTSMYLCASSLPGQRNQPQHFGDGTRLSIL.

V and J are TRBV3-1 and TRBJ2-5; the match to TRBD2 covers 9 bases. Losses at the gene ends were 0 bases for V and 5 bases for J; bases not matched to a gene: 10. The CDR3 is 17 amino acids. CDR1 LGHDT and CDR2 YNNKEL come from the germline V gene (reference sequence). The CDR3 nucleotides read TGTGCCAGCAGCCAAGATCAGAGGCGGGGGGGCAGGGAGACCCAGTACTTC. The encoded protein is CASSQDQRRGGRETQYF.

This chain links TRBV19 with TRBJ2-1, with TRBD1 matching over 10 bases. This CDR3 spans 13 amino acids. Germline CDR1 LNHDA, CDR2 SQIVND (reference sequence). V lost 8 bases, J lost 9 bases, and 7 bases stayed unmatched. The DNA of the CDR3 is TGTGCCAGTTCGCCGGGACAGGGGTTTGAGCAGTTCTTC. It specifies CASSPGQGFEQFF.

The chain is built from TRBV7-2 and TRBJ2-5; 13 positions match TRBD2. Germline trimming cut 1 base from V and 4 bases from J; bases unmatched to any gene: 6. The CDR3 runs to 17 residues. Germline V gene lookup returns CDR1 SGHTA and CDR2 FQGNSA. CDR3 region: CASSLVLAGGGRETQYF. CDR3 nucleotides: TGTGCCAGCAGCTTAGTACTAGCGGGAGGGGGGCGAGAGACCCAGTACTTC.

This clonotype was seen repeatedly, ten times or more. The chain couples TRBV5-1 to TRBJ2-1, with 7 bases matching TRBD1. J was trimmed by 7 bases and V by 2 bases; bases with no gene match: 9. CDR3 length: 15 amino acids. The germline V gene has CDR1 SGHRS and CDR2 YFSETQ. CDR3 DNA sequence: TGCGCCAGCAGCTTCCGACAGGGAGTAGGAAATGAGCAGTTCTTC. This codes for CASSFRQGVGNEQFF.

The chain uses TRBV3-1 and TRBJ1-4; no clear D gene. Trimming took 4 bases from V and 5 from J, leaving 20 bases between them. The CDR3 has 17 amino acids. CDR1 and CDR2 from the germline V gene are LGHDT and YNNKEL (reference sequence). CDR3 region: CASSPLLVGSGNEKLFF. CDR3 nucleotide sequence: TGTGCCAGCAGCCCCCTTCTCGTCGGGTCGGGGAATGAAAAACTGTTTTTT.

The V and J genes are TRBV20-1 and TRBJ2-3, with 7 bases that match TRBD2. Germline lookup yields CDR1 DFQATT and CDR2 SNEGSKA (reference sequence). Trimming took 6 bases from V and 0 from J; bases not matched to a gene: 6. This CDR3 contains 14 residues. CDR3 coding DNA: TGCAGTGCCTGGGGAGGGACTAGCACAGATACGCAGTATTTT. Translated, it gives CSAWGGTSTDTQYF.

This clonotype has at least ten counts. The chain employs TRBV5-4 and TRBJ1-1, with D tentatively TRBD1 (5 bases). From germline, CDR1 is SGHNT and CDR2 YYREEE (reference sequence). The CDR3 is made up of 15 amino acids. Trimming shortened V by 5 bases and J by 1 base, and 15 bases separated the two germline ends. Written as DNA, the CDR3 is TGTGCCAGCAGTATGCAGGGAGCGGGGAACACTGAAGCTTTCTTT. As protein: CASSMQGAGNTEAFF. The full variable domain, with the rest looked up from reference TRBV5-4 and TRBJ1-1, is ETGVTQSPTHLIKTRGQQVTLRCSSQSGHNTVSWYQQALGQGPQFIFQYYREEENGRGNFPPRFSGLQFPNYSSELNVNALELDDSALYLCASSMQGAGNTEAFFGQGTRLTVV.

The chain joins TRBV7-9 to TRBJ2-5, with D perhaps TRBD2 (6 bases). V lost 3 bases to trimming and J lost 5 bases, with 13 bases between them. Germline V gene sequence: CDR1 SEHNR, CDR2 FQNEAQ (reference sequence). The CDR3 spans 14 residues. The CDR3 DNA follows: TGTGCCAGCAGCTTCCTAGCGTTAGGGGAGACCCAGTACTTC. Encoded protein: CASSFLALGETQYF.

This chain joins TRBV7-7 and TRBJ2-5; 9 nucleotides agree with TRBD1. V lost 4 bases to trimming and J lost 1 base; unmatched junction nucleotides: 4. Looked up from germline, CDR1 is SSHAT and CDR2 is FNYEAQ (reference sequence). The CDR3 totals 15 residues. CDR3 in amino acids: CASSYRQGGQETQYF. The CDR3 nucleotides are TGTGCCAGCAGCTACCGACAGGGGGGCCAAGAGACCCAGTACTTC.

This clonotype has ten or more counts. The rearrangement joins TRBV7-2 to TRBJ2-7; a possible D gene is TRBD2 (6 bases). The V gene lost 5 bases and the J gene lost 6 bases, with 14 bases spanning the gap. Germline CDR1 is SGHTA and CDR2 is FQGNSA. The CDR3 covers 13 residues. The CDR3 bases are TGTGCCAGCAGCCGAGGCGGGGACCTCGAGCAGTACTTC. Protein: CASSRGGDLEQYF.